One and the same sample provided the 10 T cell receptor beta chains below, sequenced in a study of T-cell memory formation after mild COVID-19. One entry per CDR3 protein, called by TCRdb with MiXCR from the 5' RACE reads. The repertoire has about 340,000 distinct CDR3 sequences, around a sixth of them found once; the top ten carry 20% to 25%. Sequencing was done on a sample of PBMCs or a T cell subset sorted from them (not recorded which). The origin of the receptors is a man between 18 and 29 years old who had mild COVID-19 (a few samples of this study predate the infection). Cell type and time point are not known.

CDR3 sequence (DNA): TGTGCCAGTATGAGTCTGGGCGGCCGGTACAATCAGCCCCAGCATTTT. Its translation: CASMSLGGRYNQPQHF. V and J are TRBV19 and TRBJ1-5; unclear D gene. The V end lost 7 bases, the J end lost 3 bases, and 19 bases lay between the germline ends. CDR3 size: 16 residues. Germline V gene sequence: CDR1 LNHDA, CDR2 SQIVND (reference sequence).

Only a few counts were recorded for this clonotype. The V and J genes are TRBV11-2 and TRBJ2-3; 7 bases align to TRBD2. The trim removed 5 bases at V and 6 bases at J, leaving 8 bases unmatched. Per the germline V gene, CDR1 is SGHAT and CDR2 is FQNNGV. CDR3 size: 14 residues. This CDR3 is CASSPQWGGDTQYF. The CDR3, as DNA: TGTGCCAGCAGCCCTCAGTGGGGGGGGGATACGCAGTATTTT. The entire variable domain, with the rest obtained from reference TRBV11-2 and TRBJ2-3, is as follows: EAGVAQSPRYKIIEKRQSVAFWCNPISGHATLYWYQQILGQGPKLLIQFQNNGVVDDSQLPKDRFSAERLKGVDSTLKIQPAKLEDSAVYLCASSPQWGGDTQYFGPGTRLTVL.

This sequence joins TRBV28 and TRBJ2-1, with 11 bases lining up with TRBD2. Germline CDR1 MDHEN, CDR2 SYDVKM. V was clipped by 9 bases and J by 0 bases; unmatched bases: 4. The length of the CDR3 is 15 residues. As DNA, the CDR3 is TGTGCCAGTGAAACTAGCGGGGGCTCCTACAATGAGCAGTTCTTC. Its translation is CASETSGGSYNEQFF.

This clonotype has only a few counts. The chain employs TRBV10-3 and TRBJ1-6; 8 bases are shared with TRBD1. The junction had 3 bases not matched to a gene; V was cut back by 5 bases and J by 6 bases. The germline V gene has CDR1 ENHRY and CDR2 SYGVKD. The CDR3 is made up of 14 amino acids. The CDR3 reads CAISWQGANSPLHF. The DNA for the CDR3 is TGTGCCATCAGTTGGCAGGGGGCTAATTCACCCCTCCACTTT.

This clonotype appeared a few times. The chain carries TRBV7-3 and TRBJ2-1; 8 positions match TRBD2. The CDR3 consists of 13 residues. After removal of 5 bases from V and 9 bases from J, the junction contained 6 bases not matched to a gene. CDR1 and CDR2 (germline): SGHTA, FQGTGA. The chain's CDR3 is CASSTGGGGEQFF. Written as DNA, the CDR3 is TGTGCCAGCAGCACCGGGGGGGGTGGTGAGCAGTTCTTC.

The genes are TRBV7-2 and TRBJ2-1; TRBD1 matches 10 bases. CDR1 and CDR2 from the germline V gene are SGHTA and FQGNSA. The CDR3 is 12 residues long. The junction had 2 bases not matched to a gene; V was cut back by 5 bases and J by 10 bases. The CDR3, as DNA: TGTGCCAGCAGCATGACAGGGGGCGAGCAGTTCTTC. Translated: CASSMTGGEQFF. The entire variable domain, with the rest obtained from reference TRBV7-2 and TRBJ2-1, is as follows: GAGVSQSPSNKVTEKGKDVELRCDPISGHTALYWYRQSLGQGLEFLIYFQGNSAPDKSGLPSDRFSAERTGGSVSTLTIQRTQQEDSAVYLCASSMTGGEQFFGPGTRLTVL.

CDR3 bases: TGTGCCAGCAGTTACCTTCGGACTAGCGGGTATCAAGAGACCCAGTACTTC. Translated, it gives CASSYLRTSGYQETQYF. The rearrangement joins TRBV6-5 to TRBJ2-5, with TRBD2 matching over 11 bases. This CDR3 comprises 17 residues. Germline CDR1 is MNHEY and CDR2 is SVGAGI. V lost 2 bases, J lost 2 bases, and 7 bases stayed unmatched.

This clonotype occurred a few times. The CDR3 spells CAIRDPGSQNEQFF. The CDR3 bases are TGTGCCATCAGAGACCCGGGTAGCCAGAATGAGCAGTTCTTC. The chain is built from TRBV10-3 and TRBJ2-1; no definite D call. CDR1 ENHRY and CDR2 SYGVKD come from the germline V gene. This CDR3 region has 14 residues. Trimming left V 6 bases short and J 7 bases short, with 16 bases between.

V gene TRBV2 combines with J gene TRBJ2-5, with D perhaps TRBD1 or TRBD2 (5 bases each). The CDR3 length is 13 residues. Germline V CDR1 and CDR2: SNHLY, FYNNEI. Trimming took 8 bases from V and 5 from J, leaving 15 bases between them. The CDR3 DNA sequence: TGTGCCAGCGGAGGCTGGGGCTTGGAGACCCAGTACTTC. Its translation is CASGGWGLETQYF.

V is TRBV4-2 and J is TRBJ2-2, with a weak D call TRBD1 (6 bases). Trimming removed 1 base at V and 9 bases at J, with 15 bases between. This CDR3 is 15 amino acids long. Per the germline V gene, CDR1 is LGHNA and CDR2 is YNFKEQ. CDR3 region: CASSQVEQGSWELFF. The CDR3 DNA reads TGTGCCAGCAGCCAAGTAGAACAGGGCTCCTGGGAGCTGTTTTTT.